The next 22 T cell receptor beta chains were all read from a single sample in a study of shared clonotypes between healthy human individuals. Measured with immunoSEQ multiplex PCR; TCRdb has only the in-frame clones, and not every one. The sample shows around 1.4 million clones, 98% to 99% of them seen only once. Specimen: naive CD4+ T cells sorted from blood. As to subset: CD45RA+ positively selected. These receptors came from a man between 25 and 39 years old in good health.

The chain recombines TRBV4-1 with TRBJ2-7; tentatively, D is TRBD2 (7 bases). Germline V gene data show CDR1 as MGHRA and CDR2 as YSYEKL. V was pared by 3 bases and J by 4 bases, with 13 bases between. CDR3 length: 14 residues. CDR3 region: CASSQVGGGYEQYF. The CDR3 DNA reads TGCGCCAGCAGCCAGGTAGGGGGGGGATACGAGCAGTACTTC.

This chain connects TRBV7-2 to TRBJ2-3, with D perhaps matching TRBD2 (5 bases). The CDR3 has 13 residues. The germline V and J ends were trimmed by 1 base and 10 bases, with 12 bases remaining between them. Germline V lookup: CDR1 SGHTA, CDR2 FQGNSA. The CDR3 DNA reads as TGTGCCAGCAGCTTAGTCCAAGTCGGGGCGCAGTATTTT. Encoded protein: CASSLVQVGAQYF.

Concerning this clone itself: In the same sample, other DNA sequences code for this CDR3. The chain has TRBV28 and TRBJ2-5; weak D call: TRBD2 (6 bases). CDR1 and CDR2 from the germline V gene are MDHEN and SYDVKM. Between the trimmed V and J ends, which lost 3 bases and 5 bases, there was a span of 10 bases. CDR3 length: 13 amino acids. CDR3 protein: CASSFLGRETQYF. CDR3 coding DNA: TGTGCCAGCAGTTTTTTAGGGAGGGAGACCCAGTACTTC. The full variable domain, its missing parts supplied by reference TRBV28 and TRBJ2-5, is DVKVTQSSRYLVKRTGEKVFLECVQDMDHENMFWYRQDPGLGLRLIYFSYDVKMKEKGDIPEGYSVSREKKERFSLILESASTNQTSMYLCASSFLGRETQYFGPGTRLLVL.

The rearrangement joins TRBV7-9 to TRBJ2-3; D tentatively reads TRBD1 or TRBD2 (5 bases each). Deletions cut 4 bases from V and 5 bases from J, with 16 bases between. This CDR3 has 15 residues. From germline, CDR1 is SEHNR and CDR2 FQNEAQ (reference sequence). The CDR3 coding sequence is TGTGCCAGCAGCTCCCATGGGGGAGTTGGAGATACGCAGTATTTT. Translating gives CASSSHGGVGDTQYF.

V and J are TRBV5-4 and TRBJ2-5, with 12 bases fitting TRBD2. There are 19 residues in the CDR3. Germline trimming cut 0 bases from V and 5 bases from J; bases unmatched to any gene: 14. Germline V gives CDR1 SGHNT, CDR2 YYREEE (reference sequence). The CDR3 sequence: CASSLAGLAGMAGLETQYF. DNA for the CDR3: TGTGCCAGCAGCTTGGCCGGACTAGCGGGAATGGCTGGGCTTGAGACCCAGTACTTC. Looking up the rest from reference TRBV5-4 and TRBJ2-5 gives the full variable domain: ETGVTQSPTHLIKTRGQQVTLRCSSQSGHNTVSWYQQALGQGPQFIFQYYREEENGRGNFPPRFSGLQFPNYSSELNVNALELDDSALYLCASSLAGLAGMAGLETQYFGPGTRLLVL.

J is TRBJ2-1 and V is TRBV27; 8 bases are a match to TRBD2. This CDR3 has 19 amino acids. Trimming cost V 0 bases and J 0 bases; bases outside gene matches: 10. Germline V gene sequence: CDR1 MNHEY, CDR2 SMNVEV (reference sequence). The CDR3 DNA sequence: TGTGCCAGCAGTTTATCACGAGCGGGAGCGCCAAGCTCCTACAATGAGCAGTTCTTC. Translation: CASSLSRAGAPSSYNEQFF.

The chain links TRBV5-1 to TRBJ2-7, with 10 bases that match TRBD1. Looked up from germline, CDR1 is SGHRS and CDR2 is YFSETQ. The CDR3 extends over 12 amino acids. The ends lost 7 bases at V and 3 bases at J; junction bases unmatched: 1. In DNA form, the CDR3 reads TGCGCCAGCCGGGACAGGGGCTACGAGCAGTACTTC. This codes for CASRDRGYEQYF.

The CDR3 sequence is CASSLDLWSDVYEQYF. DNA for the CDR3: TGTGCCAGCAGCTTAGATTTATGGAGTGATGTTTACGAGCAGTACTTC. The chain has TRBV7-2 and TRBJ2-7, with D hard to call. Germline values: CDR1 SGHTA, CDR2 FQGNSA. Trimming cost V 1 base and J 4 bases, with 17 bases left between them. CDR3 length equals 16 residues.

The chain uses TRBV29-1 and TRBJ1-1, with 8 bases lining up with TRBD1. V gave up 4 bases and J gave up 3 bases; unmatched junction bases: 10. The CDR3 has 15 amino acids. Germline CDR1 reads SQVTM; CDR2 reads ANQGSEA. CDR3 sequence reads: CSVVGQDSGYTEAFF. CDR3 coding DNA: TGCAGCGTTGTGGGACAGGACTCGGGGTACACTGAAGCTTTCTTT.

The chain carries TRBV5-1 and TRBJ2-3, with 12 bases that match TRBD1. Germline V lookup: CDR1 SGHRS, CDR2 YFSETQ. This CDR3 is built from 16 residues. V shed 3 bases and J 5 bases; nucleotides not matched to a gene: 7. The CDR3 sequence is CASSWIGTGGLDTQYF. CDR3 nucleotide sequence: TGCGCCAGCAGCTGGATCGGGACAGGGGGCTTAGATACGCAGTATTTT.

V usage is TRBV5-1 and J usage is TRBJ1-2; D gene ambiguous. The CDR3 contains 13 residues. Trimming cost V 1 base and J 6 bases, with 10 bases left between them. Germline V gene sequence: CDR1 SGHRS, CDR2 YFSETQ. DNA of the CDR3: TGCGCCAGCAGCTTGAGTACACCAAATGGCTACACCTTC. It yields the protein CASSLSTPNGYTF. Together with reference TRBV5-1 and TRBJ1-2, the CDR3 gives the full variable domain: KAGVTQTPRYLIKTRGQQVTLSCSPISGHRSVSWYQQTPGQGLQFLFEYFSETQRNKGNFPGRFSGRQFSNSRSEMNVSTLELGDSALYLCASSLSTPNGYTFGSGTRLTVV.

The CDR3 DNA reads TGCGCCAGCAGCGCCAACAGGGGGCAGGGCACTGAAGCTTTCTTT. Protein: CASSANRGQGTEAFF. The chain links TRBV5-1 to TRBJ1-1, with 9 bases identical to TRBD1. Germline assignment: CDR1 SGHRS and CDR2 YFSETQ. The V gene end was trimmed by 4 bases and the J gene end by 4 bases; junction bases not matched to a gene: 8. CDR3 length: 15 residues.

The chain carries TRBV19 and TRBJ2-1; 12 bases are shared with TRBD2. Unmatched junction bases numbered 1, after V lost 1 base and J lost 3 bases. This CDR3 spans 16 amino acids. Germline CDR1 reads LNHDA; CDR2 reads SQIVND (reference sequence). The CDR3 is CASSIVGLAGYNEQFF. Here the CDR3 DNA reads TGTGCCAGTAGTATAGTGGGACTAGCGGGCTACAATGAGCAGTTCTTC.

Comment on this clone: This CDR3 is also generated by other DNA sequences in the sample. This sequence joins TRBV20-1 and TRBJ1-5; D ambiguous. Germline V gives CDR1 DFQATT, CDR2 SNEGSKA (reference sequence). The CDR3 length is 11 residues. The V end was cut by 3 bases, the J end by 6 bases, with 6 bases between. The CDR3: CSARVGQPQHF. Written as DNA, the CDR3 is TGCAGTGCTAGGGTCGGTCAGCCCCAGCATTTT.

This chain joins TRBV9 and TRBJ1-1, with D perhaps matching TRBD1 (5 bases). This CDR3 contains 16 residues. In germline, CDR1 is SGDLS, CDR2 YYNGEE. The V end was cut by 0 bases, the J end by 1 base, with 13 bases between. Written as DNA, the CDR3 is TGTGCCAGCAGCGTAGACTTCCGGGGCAGGAACACTGAAGCTTTCTTT. It is translated as CASSVDFRGRNTEAFF.

In regard to this clone: This sample also contains other DNA sequences that code for the same CDR3. Here the CDR3 reads CASSLGRSSYNEQFF. Written as DNA, the CDR3 is TGTGCCAGCAGTCTAGGCCGGAGCTCCTACAATGAGCAGTTCTTC. The chain uses TRBV28 and TRBJ2-1; D gene ambiguous. Per germline, CDR1 MDHEN and CDR2 SYDVKM. The V end lost 5 bases, the J end lost 0 bases, and 11 bases lay between the germline ends. This CDR3 contains 15 residues.

The chain joins TRBV2 to TRBJ2-7; the D gene is possibly TRBD2 (7 bases). Trimming took 8 bases from V and 3 from J, leaving 11 bases between them. The CDR3 consists of 12 residues. Germline lookup yields CDR1 SNHLY and CDR2 FYNNEI. The CDR3 sequence: CASLGGGYEQYF. In DNA, the CDR3 is TGTGCCAGCCTGGGAGGGGGCTACGAGCAGTACTTC.

The rearrangement joins TRBV5-6 to TRBJ2-7; 7 nucleotides align to TRBD2. Unmatched junction bases numbered 16, after V lost 6 bases and J lost 1 base. The germline V gene encodes CDR1 SGHDT and CDR2 YYEEEE. This CDR3 spans 17 amino acids. The CDR3 reads CASTPAGAGDQSYEQYF. Written as DNA, the CDR3 is TGTGCCAGCACTCCCGCCGGGGCGGGAGATCAGTCCTACGAGCAGTACTTC.

This sequence joins TRBV19 and TRBJ1-2; 7 nucleotides match TRBD1. Germline V gene sequence: CDR1 LNHDA, CDR2 SQIVND (reference sequence). V was clipped by 10 bases and J by 0 bases; unmatched bases: 11. The CDR3 is 15 residues long. The DNA of the CDR3 is TGTGCCACTTACAGGGGAGGCCCCTCTAACTATGGCTACACCTTC. It yields the protein CATYRGGPSNYGYTF.

This clone has only one observation. V gene TRBV9 combines with J gene TRBJ2-3; TRBD2 aligns across 10 bases. In germline, CDR1 is SGDLS, CDR2 YYNGEE. The junction had 2 bases not matched to a gene; V was cut back by 0 bases and J by 1 base. The CDR3 has 16 residues. The CDR3 region has the DNA TGTGCCAGCAGCGTAGCCGGGACTAGCGGCACAGATACGCAGTATTTT. As protein: CASSVAGTSGTDTQYF.

The rearrangement links TRBV19 to TRBJ2-1, with 9 bases that match TRBD1. Germline loops: CDR1 LNHDA, CDR2 SQIVND (reference sequence). The CDR3 consists of 15 residues. V lost 4 bases and J lost 0; bases outside the gene matches: 1. Here the CDR3 DNA reads TGTGCCAGTAGTAGGGACAGGGTCTCCTACAATGAGCAGTTCTTC. Protein product: CASSRDRVSYNEQFF.

The chain is built from TRBV7-9 and TRBJ2-4, with 7 positions matching TRBD1. This CDR3 is 13 amino acids long. J gave up 6 bases and V 8 bases, and 7 bases lay outside the gene matches. The V gene's germline CDR1 is SEHNR and CDR2 FQNEAQ (reference sequence). CDR3 DNA: TGTGCCAGCGCAACAGGGGTATCAAACATTCAGTACTTC. Protein sequence: CASATGVSNIQYF.